The entry below describes one TCR beta chain. Generated by immunoSEQ multiplex PCR, the TCRdb table keeps only in-frame clones and is missing some. This table holds 35,000 to 45,000 clones, around 90% found once. Trimming took 4 bases from V and 9 from J, leaving 15 bases between them. Germline loops: CDR1 SGHRS, CDR2 YFSETQ. The CDR3 contains 13 residues. These data are taken from a study of T cell changes during pregnancy in multiple sclerosis. This specimen consisted of peripheral blood, obtained before pregnancy. The chain carries TRBV5-1 and TRBJ2-3; possibly TRBD2 for D (5 bases). The sequence was obtained from a female donor with multiple sclerosis, enrolled in a pregnancy study. DNA of the CDR3: TGCGCCAGCAGCCCCGAATCGACTACCACGCAGTATTTT. Translating gives CASSPESTTTQYF.